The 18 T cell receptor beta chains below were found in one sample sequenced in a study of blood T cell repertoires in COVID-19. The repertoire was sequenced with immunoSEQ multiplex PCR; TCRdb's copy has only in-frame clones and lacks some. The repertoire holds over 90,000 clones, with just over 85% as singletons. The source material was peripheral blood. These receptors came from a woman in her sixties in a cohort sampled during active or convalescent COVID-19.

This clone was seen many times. CDR3 coding DNA: TGTGCCGCTCGCGCGGGTAACTCTGGAAACACCATATATTTT. It specifies CAARAGNSGNTIYF. The chain links TRBV10-3 to TRBJ1-3; D is uncertain. The CDR3 runs to 14 residues. The ends were cut back, 11 bases at V and 0 bases at J, with 14 bases in the middle. Germline CDR1 ENHRY, CDR2 SYGVKD.

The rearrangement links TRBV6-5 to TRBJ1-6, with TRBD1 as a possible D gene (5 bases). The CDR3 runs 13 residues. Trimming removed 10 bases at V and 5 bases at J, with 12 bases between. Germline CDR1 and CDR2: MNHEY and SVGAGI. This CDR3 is CAIRQTDNSPLHF. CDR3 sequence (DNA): TGTGCCATAAGACAGACCGATAATTCACCCCTCCACTTT.

Here the CDR3 DNA reads TGTGCCACCAGAGATAGGACAGGGGTGGCCGGGGAGCTGTTTTTT. Encoded protein: CATRDRTGVAGELFF. J is TRBJ2-2 and V is TRBV24-1; TRBD1 matches 9 bases. CDR3 length: 15 residues. Germline assignment: CDR1 KGHDR and CDR2 SFDVKD. J was trimmed by 6 bases and V by 7 bases; bases with no gene match: 8.

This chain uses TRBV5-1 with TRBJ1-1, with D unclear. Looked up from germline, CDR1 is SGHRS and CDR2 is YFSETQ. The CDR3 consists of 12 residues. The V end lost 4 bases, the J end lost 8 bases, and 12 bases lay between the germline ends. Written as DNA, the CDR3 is TGCGCCAGCAGCCCGGGAGGCGGGGAAGCTTTCTTT. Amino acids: CASSPGGGEAFF.

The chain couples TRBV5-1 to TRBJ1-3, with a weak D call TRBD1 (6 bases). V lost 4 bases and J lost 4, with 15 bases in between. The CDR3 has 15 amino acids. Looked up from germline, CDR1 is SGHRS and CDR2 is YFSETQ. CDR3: CASSGGPGAGNTIYF. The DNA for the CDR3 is TGCGCCAGCAGCGGGGGCCCAGGGGCGGGAAACACCATATATTTT.

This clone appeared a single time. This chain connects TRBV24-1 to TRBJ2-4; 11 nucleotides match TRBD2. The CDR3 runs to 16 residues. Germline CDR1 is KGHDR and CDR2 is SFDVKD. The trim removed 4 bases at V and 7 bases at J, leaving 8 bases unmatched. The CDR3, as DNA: TGTGCCACCAGTGACTCCGGGACTAGCGGAGGGAACATTCAGTACTTC. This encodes CATSDSGTSGGNIQYF.

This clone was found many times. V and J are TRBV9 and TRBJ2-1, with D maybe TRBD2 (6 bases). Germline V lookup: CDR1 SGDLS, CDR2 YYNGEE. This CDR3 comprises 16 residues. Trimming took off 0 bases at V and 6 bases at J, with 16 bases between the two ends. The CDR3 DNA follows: TGTGCCAGCAGCGTAGCTGGCGGGAACTCTATCAATGAGCAGTTCTTC. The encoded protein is CASSVAGGNSINEQFF.

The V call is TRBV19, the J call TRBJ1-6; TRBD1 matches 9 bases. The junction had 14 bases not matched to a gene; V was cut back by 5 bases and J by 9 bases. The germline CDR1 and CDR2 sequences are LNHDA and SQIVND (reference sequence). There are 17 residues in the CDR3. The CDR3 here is CASSRIPGQGVVSPLHF. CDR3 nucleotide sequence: TGTGCCAGTAGTCGGATCCCGGGACAGGGTGTAGTTTCACCCCTCCACTTT.

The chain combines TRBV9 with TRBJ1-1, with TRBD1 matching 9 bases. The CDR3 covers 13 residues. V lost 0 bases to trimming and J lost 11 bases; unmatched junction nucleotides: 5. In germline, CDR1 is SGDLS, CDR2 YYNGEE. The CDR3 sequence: CASSVGWDREAFF. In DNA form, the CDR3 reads TGTGCCAGCAGCGTAGGATGGGACAGGGAGGCTTTCTTT.

CDR3 protein: CASSFREGRAGYNEQFF. The CDR3 nucleotides are TGTGCCAGCAGTTTTAGAGAAGGGCGAGCGGGCTACAATGAGCAGTTCTTC. The chain recombines TRBV28 with TRBJ2-1; maybe TRBD2 (6 bases). Germline V gives CDR1 MDHEN, CDR2 SYDVKM. The length of the CDR3 is 17 residues. Trimming shortened V by 3 bases and J by 3 bases, and 18 bases separated the two germline ends.

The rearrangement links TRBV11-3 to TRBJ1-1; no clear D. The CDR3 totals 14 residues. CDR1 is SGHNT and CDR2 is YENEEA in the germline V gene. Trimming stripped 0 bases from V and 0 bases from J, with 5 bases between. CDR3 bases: TGTGCCAGCAGCTTAGAGGGCATGAACACTGAAGCTTTCTTT. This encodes CASSLEGMNTEAFF.

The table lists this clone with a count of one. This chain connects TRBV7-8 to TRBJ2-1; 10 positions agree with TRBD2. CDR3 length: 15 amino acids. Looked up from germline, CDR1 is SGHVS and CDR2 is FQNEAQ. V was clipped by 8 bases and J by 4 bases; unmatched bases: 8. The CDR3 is CASGNLAGAYNEQFF. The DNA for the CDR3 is TGTGCCAGCGGAAACCTAGCGGGAGCTTACAATGAGCAGTTCTTC.

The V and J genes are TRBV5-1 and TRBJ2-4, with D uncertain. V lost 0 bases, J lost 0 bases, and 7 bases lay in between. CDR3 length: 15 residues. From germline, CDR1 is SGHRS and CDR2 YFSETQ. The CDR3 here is CASSLDSIAKNIQYF. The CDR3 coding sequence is TGCGCCAGCAGCTTGGACAGTATAGCCAAAAACATTCAGTACTTC.

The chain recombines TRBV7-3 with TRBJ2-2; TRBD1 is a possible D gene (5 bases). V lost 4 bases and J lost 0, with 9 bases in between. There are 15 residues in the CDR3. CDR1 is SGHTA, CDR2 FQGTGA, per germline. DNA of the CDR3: TGTGCCAGCAGCTCACAGGCTACGAACACCGGGGAGCTGTTTTTT. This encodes CASSSQATNTGELFF.

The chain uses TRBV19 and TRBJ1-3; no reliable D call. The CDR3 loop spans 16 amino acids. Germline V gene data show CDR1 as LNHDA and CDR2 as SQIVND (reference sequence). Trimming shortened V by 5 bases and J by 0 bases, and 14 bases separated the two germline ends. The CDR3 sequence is CASSSRLRGSGNTIYF. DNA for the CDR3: TGTGCCAGTAGTTCCCGGTTGCGGGGCTCTGGAAACACCATATATTTT.

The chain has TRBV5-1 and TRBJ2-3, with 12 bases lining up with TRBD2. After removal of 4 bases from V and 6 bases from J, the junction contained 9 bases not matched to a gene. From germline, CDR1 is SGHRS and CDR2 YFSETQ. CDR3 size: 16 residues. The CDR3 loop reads CASSANSGTSGDTQYF. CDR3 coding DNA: TGCGCCAGCAGCGCAAACTCCGGGACTAGCGGGGATACGCAGTATTTT.

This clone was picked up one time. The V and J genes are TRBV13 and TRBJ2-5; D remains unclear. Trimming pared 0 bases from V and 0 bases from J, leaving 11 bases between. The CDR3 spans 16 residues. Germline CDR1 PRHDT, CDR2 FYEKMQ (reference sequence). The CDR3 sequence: CASSLGTQLHQETQYF. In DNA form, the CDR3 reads TGTGCCAGCAGCTTAGGAACACAACTACACCAAGAGACCCAGTACTTC.

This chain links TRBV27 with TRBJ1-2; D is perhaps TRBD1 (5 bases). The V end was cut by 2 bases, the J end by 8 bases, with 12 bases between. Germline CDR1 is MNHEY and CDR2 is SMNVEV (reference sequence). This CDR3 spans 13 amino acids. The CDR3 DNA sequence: TGTGCCAGCAGTTTACGGGCGGGGGGGGGCTACACCTTC. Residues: CASSLRAGGGYTF.